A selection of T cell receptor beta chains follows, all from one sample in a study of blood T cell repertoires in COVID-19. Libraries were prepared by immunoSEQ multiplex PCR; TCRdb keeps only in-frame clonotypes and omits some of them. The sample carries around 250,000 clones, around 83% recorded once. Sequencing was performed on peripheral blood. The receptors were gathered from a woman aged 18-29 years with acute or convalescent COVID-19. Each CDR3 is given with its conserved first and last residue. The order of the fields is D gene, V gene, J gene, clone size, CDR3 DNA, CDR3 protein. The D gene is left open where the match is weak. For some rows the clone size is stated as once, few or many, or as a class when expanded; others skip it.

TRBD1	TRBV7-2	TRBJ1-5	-	TGTGCCAGCAGCACACCGGGACAGGTCGCCCAGCCCCAGCATTTT	CASSTPGQVAQPQHF
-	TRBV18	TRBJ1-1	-	TGTGCCAGCTCTACCCAAGGGGGGAACACTGAAGCTTTCTTT	CASSTQGGNTEAFF
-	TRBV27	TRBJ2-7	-	TGTGCCAGCAGTTTCGTCCCCCCGGGGAACAACTACGAGCAGTACTTC	CASSFVPPGNNYEQYF
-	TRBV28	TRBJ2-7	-	TGTGCCAGCAGGAAGTCACAGGGGGGGTTTAACGAGCAGTACTTC	CASRKSQGGFNEQYF
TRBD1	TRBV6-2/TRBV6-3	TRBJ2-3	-	TGTGCCAGCAGTTACAGGGACAGCAGCACAGATACGCAGTATTTT	CASSYRDSSTDTQYF
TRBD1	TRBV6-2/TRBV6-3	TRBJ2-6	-	TGTGCCAGCAGTCGCCCCGGTTGGGACAGCCTTGGCTCTGGGGCCAACGTCCTGACTTTC	CASSRPGWDSLGSGANVLTF
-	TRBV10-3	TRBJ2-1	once	TGTGCCATCACCCCTGAAGGGGGTCTCGGGAACAATGAGCAGTTCTTC	CAITPEGGLGNNEQFF
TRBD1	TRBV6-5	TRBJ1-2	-	TGTGCCAGCAGTTACACCGGACAGGGTAGTGGCTACACCTTC	CASSYTGQGSGYTF
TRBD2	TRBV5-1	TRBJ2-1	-	TGCGCCAGCAGCGGGGCTAGCGGGAGCTTCAGTAAGTGGAGCAATGAGCAGTTCTTC	CASSGASGSFSKWSNEQFF
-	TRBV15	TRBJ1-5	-	TGTGCCACCAGCAGCCGTCGTGATCAGCCCCAGCATTTT	CATSSRRDQPQHF
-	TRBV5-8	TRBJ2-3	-	TGTGCCAGCAGCTCCGGTAGCGGAGGCCAAGATACGCAGTATTTT	CASSSGSGGQDTQYF
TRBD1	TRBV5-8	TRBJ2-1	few	TGTGCCAGCAGCTTTAGGGACAGCCGTTCCTACAATGAGCAGTTCTTC	CASSFRDSRSYNEQFF
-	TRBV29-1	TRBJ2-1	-	TGCAGCGTTGAAGGAGGGAGGTGGAATGAGCAGTTCTTC	CSVEGGRWNEQFF
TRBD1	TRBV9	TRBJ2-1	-	TGTGCCAGCAGCGTAGCTATTAGACAGGGCGGCGACAATGAGCAGTTCTTC	CASSVAIRQGGDNEQFF
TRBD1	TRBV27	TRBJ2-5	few	TGTGCCAGCAGTTCCGGAAGGTTGGGGCGGGACAGGGTCAGTATTTCCAAGACCCAGTACTTC	CASSSGRLGRDRVSISKTQYF
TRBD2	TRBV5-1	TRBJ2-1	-	TGCGCCAGCAGCTTGCAAACGGGGGGATCCTACAATGAGCAGTTCTTC	CASSLQTGGSYNEQFF
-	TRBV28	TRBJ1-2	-	TGTGCCAGCAGTCTCCAGGGCGACACTTATGGCTACACCTTC	CASSLQGDTYGYTF
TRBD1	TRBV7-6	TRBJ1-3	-	TGTGCCAGCAGCTTAGCGGCGGGGACAGTTTCTGGAAACACCATATATTTT	CASSLAAGTVSGNTIYF
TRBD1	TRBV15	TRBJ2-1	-	TGTGCCACCAGCGCATGGGGACAGGGGGAAGATGAGCAGTTCTTC	CATSAWGQGEDEQFF
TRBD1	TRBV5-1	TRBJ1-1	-	TGCGCCAGCGGGACAGGCTTAGATAAGACTGAAGCTTTCTTT	CASGTGLDKTEAFF
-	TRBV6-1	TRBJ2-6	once	TGTGCCAGTAGACTGACTGGGGCCAACGTCCTGACTTTC	CASRLTGANVLTF
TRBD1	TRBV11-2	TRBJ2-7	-	TGTGCCAGCAGCAGACAGGGGGGTTCCTCCTACGAGCAGTACTTC	CASSRQGGSSYEQYF
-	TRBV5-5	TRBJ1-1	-	TGTGCCAGCAGCTTGACAGGGAACACTGAAGCTTTCTTT	CASSLTGNTEAFF
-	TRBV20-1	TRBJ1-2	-	TGCAGTGCTAGTGGGCTTACCCAGAACTATGGCTACACCTTC	CSASGLTQNYGYTF
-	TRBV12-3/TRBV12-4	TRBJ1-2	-	TGTGCCAGCAGTTTGGGGGGGGCCGGTGGCTACACCTTC	CASSLGGAGGYTF
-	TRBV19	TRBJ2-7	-	TGTGCCAGTAGTATGGGCCTCGAGCAGTACTTC	CASSMGLEQYF
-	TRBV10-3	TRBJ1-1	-	TGTGCCATCAGTGAGTCGGAGGGAATTTTGTACACTGAAGCTTTCTTT	CAISESEGILYTEAFF
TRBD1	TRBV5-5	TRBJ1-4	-	TGTGCCAGCAGCCAGGGACAGGGGACTGTGTCGGAAAAACTGTTTTTT	CASSQGQGTVSEKLFF
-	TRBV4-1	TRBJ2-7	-	TGCGCCAGCAGCCAAGATTTGGGCAGGGTCTACGAGCAGTACTTC	CASSQDLGRVYEQYF
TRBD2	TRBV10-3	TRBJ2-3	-	TGTGCCATCAGTCTACAGCCGGGTAGCGGGCGGGAGGGCCTAGATACGCAGTATTTT	CAISLQPGSGREGLDTQYF
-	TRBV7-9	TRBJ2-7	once	TGTGCCAGCAGCTTAGTTCAGGGGGAGCAGTACTTC	CASSLVQGEQYF
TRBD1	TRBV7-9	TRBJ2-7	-	TGTGCCAGCAGCGCCTTTTTGGGACAGGGGTCCTACGAGCAGTACTTC	CASSAFLGQGSYEQYF
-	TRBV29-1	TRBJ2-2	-	TGCAGCGTTGGAGGGGGTGGCCGAAGCGGGGAGCTGTTTTTT	CSVGGGGRSGELFF